A single sample is the source of the 24 T cell receptor beta chains below, sequenced in a study of T cells in tumors after PD-1 blockade (dated by TCRdb to about 2019). The time point label of this sample denotes: before anti-PD-1 therapy. The library was made by the immunoSEQ multiplex PCR assay. TCRdb re-hosts the immuneACCESS table, in-frame sequences only. Its copies lack some clones; in the studies checked, an unresolved V gene accounts for under half of them, and the cause for the rest is not known. Recorded for this sample are roughly 1,900 clones; around 70% of them occurred a single time. The ten largest make up 15% of the sample. This specimen was tumor tissue, taken before anti-PD-1 treatment. Every receptor here comes from a human donor with basal cell carcinoma.

The V and J genes are TRBV12-3 or TRBV12-4 and TRBJ2-1; 10 bases match TRBD1. The V and J ends lost 6 bases and 9 bases, in that order; junction bases with no gene match: 5. This CDR3 has 13 residues. Written as DNA, the CDR3 is TGTGCCAGCAGGGGGACAGGGGCCGGTGAGCAGTTCTTC. Its protein product is CASRGTGAGEQFF.

This chain's CDR3 is CASSQDSWTSGARSYNEQFF. As DNA, the CDR3 is TGCGCCAGCAGCCAAGATTCGTGGACTAGCGGGGCTCGCTCCTACAATGAGCAGTTCTTC. The genes are TRBV4-1 and TRBJ2-1; 12 bases agree with TRBD2. The CDR3 is made up of 20 amino acids. V lost 0 bases, J lost 0 bases, and 9 bases stayed unmatched. Germline lookup yields CDR1 MGHRA and CDR2 YSYEKL.

The chain joins TRBV6-5 to TRBJ2-6; no clear D gene. CDR1 is MNHEY and CDR2 is SVGAGI in the germline V gene. Trimming stripped 1 base from V and 0 bases from J, with 7 bases between. This CDR3 is built from 16 residues. The CDR3 here is CASSYYPSSGANVLTF. CDR3 coding DNA: TGTGCCAGCAGTTACTATCCGAGCTCTGGGGCCAACGTCCTGACTTTC.

The chain is built from TRBV5-1 and TRBJ2-3; D perhaps matches TRBD1 (6 bases). The CDR3 has 14 residues. The V and J ends lost 7 bases and 2 bases respectively, with 14 bases between them. Germline lookup yields CDR1 SGHRS and CDR2 YFSETQ. CDR3 loop: CASRGRGDTDTQYF. The CDR3 nucleotides are TGCGCCAGCCGGGGCAGGGGCGACACAGATACGCAGTATTTT.

This clone occurred once. DNA for the CDR3: TGTGCCAGCAGCTGGGGACAGGGAATGACAGATACGCAGTATTTT. It encodes CASSWGQGMTDTQYF. This sequence joins TRBV9 and TRBJ2-3, with TRBD1 matching over 9 bases. The CDR3 sequence is 15 residues long. Germline V gene sequence: CDR1 SGDLS, CDR2 YYNGEE. J lost 3 bases, V lost 4 bases, and 6 bases had no gene match.

V gene TRBV15 combines with J gene TRBJ2-1, with D perhaps matching TRBD2 (5 bases). The CDR3 is made up of 16 amino acids. In germline, CDR1 is LNHNV, CDR2 YYDKDF (reference sequence). Trimming stripped 3 bases from V and 5 bases from J, with 17 bases between. CDR3 amino acids: CATSRRGSNIDNEQFF. For the CDR3, the DNA is TGTGCCACCAGCAGGCGCGGGTCGAACATAGACAATGAGCAGTTCTTC.

The chain recombines TRBV25-1 with TRBJ2-2; D is unresolved. The CDR3 extends over 12 amino acids. Trimming removed 7 bases at V and 2 bases at J, with 5 bases between. Germline V gene lookup returns CDR1 MGHDK and CDR2 SYGVNS. The CDR3 coding sequence is TGTGCCAGCACCCCAAACACCGGGGAGCTGTTTTTT. Encoded protein: CASTPNTGELFF.

This rearrangement joins TRBV5-4 to TRBJ2-1, with no clear D. The CDR3 has 12 residues. The germline CDR1 and CDR2 sequences are SGHNT and YYREEE (reference sequence). Trimming cost V 4 bases and J 4 bases, with 6 bases left between them. The CDR3 region is CASSLEYNEQFF. The CDR3 DNA sequence: TGTGCCAGCAGCCTCGAATACAATGAGCAGTTCTTC.

The rearrangement links TRBV7-2 to TRBJ2-7, with 13 bases lining up with TRBD2. The V gene end was trimmed by 5 bases and the J gene end by 4 bases; junction bases not matched to a gene: 8. The CDR3 is 16 amino acids. CDR1 is SGHTA and CDR2 is FQGNSA in the germline V gene. CDR3 protein: CASSPVLAGGEYEQYF. CDR3 in DNA: TGTGCCAGCAGCCCCGTACTAGCGGGGGGGGAGTACGAGCAGTACTTC.

This clone is termed large. The V gene is TRBV7-8, the J gene TRBJ1-2; TRBD1 matches 7 bases. The CDR3 loop spans 13 amino acids. The V and J ends lost 5 bases and 6 bases, in that order; junction bases with no gene match: 6. Per the germline V gene, CDR1 is SGHVS and CDR2 is FQNEAQ. The DNA of the CDR3 is TGTGCCAGCAGCCGGGACAGTAAAGATGGCTACACCTTC. It codes for CASSRDSKDGYTF. Variable domain in full (rest from reference TRBV7-8 and TRBJ1-2): GAGVSQSPRYKVAKRGQDVALRCDPISGHVSLFWYQQALGQGPEFLTYFQNEAQLDKSGLPSDRFFAERPEGSVSTLKIQRTQQEDSAVYLCASSRDSKDGYTFGSGTRLTVV.

This clone was counted only a few times. The chain couples TRBV12-3 or TRBV12-4 to TRBJ2-3, with D uncertain. The CDR3 consists of 11 residues. Trimming removed 3 bases from V and 6 bases from J, with 4 bases in between. The CDR3 spells CASSFSDTQYF. CDR3 DNA: TGTGCCAGCAGTTTTTCGGATACGCAGTATTTT.

V usage is TRBV19 and J usage is TRBJ2-3, with TRBD2 matching 8 bases. V shed 7 bases, J shed 4 bases, and the junction held 10 bases outside the gene matches. The CDR3 has 15 amino acids. In germline, CDR1 is LNHDA, CDR2 SQIVND (reference sequence). This chain's CDR3 is CASTEAGVSSDTQYF. CDR3 DNA sequence: TGTGCCAGTACCGAAGCGGGAGTTTCATCAGATACGCAGTATTTT. Complete variable domain (other parts from reference TRBV19 and TRBJ2-3): DGGITQSPKYLFRKEGQNVTLSCEQNLNHDAMYWYRQDPGQGLRLIYYSQIVNDFQKGDIAEGYSVSREKKESFPLTVTSAQKNPTAFYLCASTEAGVSSDTQYFGPGTRLTVL.

This clone has more than one count but fewer than ten. J is TRBJ1-2 and V is TRBV7-9; 8 bases are shared with TRBD1. CDR3 size: 11 residues. CDR1 is SEHNR, CDR2 FQNEAQ, per germline (reference sequence). This CDR3 reads CAVWSGGADTF. CDR3 sequence (DNA): TGTGCTGTATGGTCAGGGGGCGCGGACACCTTC.

The chain uses TRBV21-1 and TRBJ2-5; TRBD1 is taken as the D call from the table, unchecked against the DNA. TRBV21-1 is deemed a pseudogene. This CDR3 has 14 amino acids. The CDR3 protein is CASSTQSYQETQYF. CDR3 DNA: TGTGCCAGCAGCACACAGAGCTACCAAGAGACCCAGTACTTC.

This clone was observed a handful of times. This CDR3 reads CASKDYEQYF. CDR3 coding DNA: TGTGCCAGCAAGGACTACGAGCAGTACTTC. This chain connects TRBV6-5 to TRBJ2-7; D not certain. The CDR3 has 10 amino acids. Trimming took 7 bases from V and 3 from J, leaving 4 bases between them. Germline V gives CDR1 MNHEY, CDR2 SVGAGI.

The rearrangement uses TRBV7-9 and TRBJ2-3; TRBD2 is a possible D gene (6 bases). This CDR3 comprises 14 residues. Trimming removed 0 bases from V and 4 bases from J, with 8 bases in between. Germline CDR1 and CDR2: SEHNR and FQNEAQ (reference sequence). CDR3 region: CASSLAGGADTQYF. DNA of the CDR3: TGTGCCAGCAGCTTAGCGGGAGGTGCAGATACGCAGTATTTT.

This chain's CDR3 is CASSLLFREAFF. CDR3 DNA: TGTGCCAGCAGCTTACTCTTTAGAGAAGCTTTCTTT. This rearrangement joins TRBV7-3 to TRBJ1-1, with D unresolved. Germline-derived CDR1 and CDR2 are SGHTA and FQGTGA. This CDR3 has 12 residues. The V gene lost 2 bases and the J gene lost 8 bases, with 9 bases spanning the gap.

The chain carries TRBV10-2 and TRBJ2-5, with no clear D. Germline V CDR1 and CDR2: WSHSY, SAAADI. The CDR3 has 14 amino acids. Trimming removed 4 bases from V and 0 bases from J, with 9 bases in between. Here the CDR3 reads CASSAGNHQETQYF. The CDR3 DNA is TGCGCCAGCAGTGCAGGAAATCACCAAGAGACCCAGTACTTC.

In regard to this clone: Being one base from a much bigger clone, this may be a read error. Other DNA sequences within the sample encode an identical CDR3. The gene calls are TRBV1 and TRBJ2-7; the table calls TRBD2, which could not be checked here. TRBV1 is tagged as a pseudogene. The CDR3 length is 12 residues. The CDR3 sequence is CTSSQTKREQYF. CDR3 nucleotides: TGCACCAGCAGCCAAACAAAGAGGGAGCAGTATTTC.

V gene TRBV4-3 combines with J gene TRBJ1-2, with D possibly matching TRBD1 (6 bases). Germline-derived CDR1 and CDR2 are LGHNA and YSLEER. Trimming removed 1 base from V and 7 bases from J, with 13 bases in between. CDR3 length: 14 residues. CDR3 sequence reads: CASSQVLGGRGYTF. The CDR3 DNA reads TGCGCCAGCAGCCAAGTGCTGGGGGGCCGTGGCTACACCTTC.

The genes are TRBV3-1 (or the pseudogene TRBV3-2) and TRBJ2-1, with D perhaps matching TRBD1 or TRBD2 (5 bases each). The germline CDR1 and CDR2 sequences are LGHDT and YNNKEL (reference sequence). This CDR3 has 15 amino acids. The V end lost 4 bases, the J end lost 9 bases, and 19 bases lay between the germline ends. The CDR3 DNA is TGTGCCAGCAGCCTGGGACCCCAAGGGTTCGCTGAGCAGTTCTTC. Its translation: CASSLGPQGFAEQFF.

This clone was detected once. The chain couples TRBV7-6 to TRBJ2-1; 10 bases map to TRBD2. Germline V lookup: CDR1 SGHVS, CDR2 FNYEAQ. Trimming at V came to 4 bases and at J to 5 bases, leaving 17 bases not matched to a gene. This CDR3 is 19 amino acids long. CDR3: CASSSTPLGSGGANNEQFF. DNA of the CDR3: TGTGCCAGCAGCTCTACCCCTCTAGGGAGCGGGGGGGCCAACAATGAGCAGTTCTTC.

This clone occurred once. The V gene is TRBV5-1, the J gene TRBJ2-5, with 7 nucleotides matching TRBD1. V trimming: 0 bases; J trimming: 0 bases; junction bases outside the gene matches: 2. CDR3 length: 15 residues. Looked up from germline, CDR1 is SGHRS and CDR2 is YFSETQ. CDR3 sequence (DNA): TGCGCCAGCAGCTTGGGAGGGGGCTACCAAGAGACCCAGTACTTC. This encodes CASSLGGGYQETQYF.

This clone was seen a handful of times. The chain has TRBV19 and TRBJ2-2; perhaps TRBD1 as D (7 bases). Trimming removed 5 bases at V and 0 bases at J, with 10 bases between. The CDR3 is made up of 15 amino acids. The germline V gene has CDR1 LNHDA and CDR2 SQIVND (reference sequence). The CDR3 sequence is CASSAGQTNTGELFF. CDR3 DNA: TGTGCCAGTAGTGCGGGACAGACGAACACCGGGGAGCTGTTTTTT.